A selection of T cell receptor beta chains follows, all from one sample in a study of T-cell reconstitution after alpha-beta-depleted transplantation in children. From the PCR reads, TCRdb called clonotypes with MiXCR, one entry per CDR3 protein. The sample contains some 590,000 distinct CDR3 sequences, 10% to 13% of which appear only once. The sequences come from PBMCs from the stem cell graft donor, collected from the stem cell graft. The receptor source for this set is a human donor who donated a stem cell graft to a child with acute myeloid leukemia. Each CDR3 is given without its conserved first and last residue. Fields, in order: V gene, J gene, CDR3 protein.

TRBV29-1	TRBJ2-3	SVEGPRATDTQY
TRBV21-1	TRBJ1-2	ASSKARGDRANYGYT
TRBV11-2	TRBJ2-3	ASSLASGTGTDTQY
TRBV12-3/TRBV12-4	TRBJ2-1	ASSLTRGGAEQF
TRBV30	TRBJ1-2	AWDRGAGLDGYT
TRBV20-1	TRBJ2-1	SARTSGKNNEQF
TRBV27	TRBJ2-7	ASSLRGTYEQY
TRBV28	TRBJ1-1	DSTYFEQGTNTEAF
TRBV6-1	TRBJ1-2	ASSPGQGESGGYT
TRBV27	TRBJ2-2	ASSLGWGLGTGELF
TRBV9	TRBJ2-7	ASSPSGQGRYEQY
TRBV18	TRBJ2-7	ASSPQQSGIEQY
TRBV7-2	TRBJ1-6	ASSLGEGQGRGMPLH
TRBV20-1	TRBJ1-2	SARKDVNYGYT
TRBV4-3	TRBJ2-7	ASSQDSGSYEQY
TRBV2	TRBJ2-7	ASSEVGYEQY
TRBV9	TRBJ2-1	ASNRNLGSSEQF
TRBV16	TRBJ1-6	ASSQNWRGVLNSPLH
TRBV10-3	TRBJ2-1	AISPWVTSGSSDEQF